Listed here are 20 T cell receptor beta chains from one sample, sequenced in a study of OX40 agonist ivuxolimab in advanced cancers. Libraries were built with the immunoSEQ multiplex PCR assay. Not all clones reach the TCRdb copy of this immuneACCESS table, which keeps in-frame sequences only. Checked studies attribute under half of the gap to unresolved V genes and leave the rest unexplained. The sample table lists about 130,000 clones, 90% of them with a count of one. Of the sample, approximately 1.1% falls within the top ten clones. The sample was CD4+ or CD8+ T cells sorted from blood, taken in a trial of the OX40 agonist ivuxolimab. The receptors shown here come from an adult with an advanced solid tumor such as melanoma, head and neck, liver or kidney cancer.

The J gene is TRBJ2-1, the V gene TRBV9; the match to TRBD2 covers 8 bases. The CDR3 contains 15 residues. The V and J ends lost 4 bases and 9 bases, in that order; junction bases with no gene match: 12. The germline CDR1 and CDR2 sequences are SGDLS and YYNGEE. CDR3 sequence: CASSSVGREDVEQFF. The CDR3 coding sequence is TGTGCCAGCAGCTCGGTAGGGCGGGAGGATGTTGAGCAGTTCTTC. Full variable domain (missing parts from reference TRBV9 and TRBJ2-1): DSGVTQTPKHLITATGQRVTLRCSPRSGDLSVYWYQQSLDQGLQFLIQYYNGEERAKGNILERFSAQQFPDLHSELNLSSLELGDSALYFCASSSVGREDVEQFFGPGTRLTVL.

This sequence joins TRBV7-9 and TRBJ2-5, with TRBD2 identical over 14 bases. This CDR3 has 16 residues. V dropped 5 bases and J dropped 4; count of bases not matched to a gene: 6. CDR1 SEHNR and CDR2 FQNEAQ come from the germline V gene (reference sequence). Here the CDR3 reads CASSPRGLAGGETQYF. CDR3 DNA: TGTGCCAGCAGCCCCCGCGGACTAGCGGGAGGAGAGACCCAGTACTTC. Combining the CDR3 with reference TRBV7-9 and TRBJ2-5 gives the whole variable domain DTGVSQNPRHKITKRGQNVTFRCDPISEHNRLYWYRQTLGQGPEFLTYFQNEAQLEKSRLLSDRFSAERPKGSFSTLEIQRTEQGDSAMYLCASSPRGLAGGETQYFGPGTRLLVL.

V gene TRBV11-2 combines with J gene TRBJ2-1; TRBD2 aligns across 9 bases. V was clipped by 2 bases and J by 2 bases; unmatched bases: 4. Germline values: CDR1 SGHAT, CDR2 FQNNGV. The CDR3 runs to 16 residues. CDR3 protein: CASSLPVAGAYNEQFF. CDR3 DNA: TGTGCCAGCAGCTTACCGGTAGCGGGAGCCTACAATGAGCAGTTCTTC.

J is TRBJ2-1 and V is TRBV7-2; TRBD2 matches at 11 bases. The CDR3 extends over 16 amino acids. V dropped 0 bases and J dropped 8; count of bases not matched to a gene: 6. Germline V gives CDR1 SGHTA, CDR2 FQGNSA. Here the CDR3 reads CASSLAVAGGPHEQFF. CDR3 nucleotide sequence: TGTGCCAGCAGCTTAGCAGTAGCGGGAGGGCCCCATGAGCAGTTCTTC.

The rearrangement links TRBV28 to TRBJ2-5; D is ambiguous. The J call may not be correct, given that the DNA end is closer to TRBJ2-7. Per the germline V gene, CDR1 is MDHEN and CDR2 is SYDVKM. This CDR3 contains 13 residues. The CDR3 protein is CASSLAGLYEQYF. The CDR3 nucleotides are TGTGCCAGCAGTTTAGCCGGGTTGTACGAGCAGTACTTC.

The chain links TRBV11-2 to TRBJ2-3, with 8 bases that match TRBD1. The CDR3 has 16 amino acids. Per the germline V gene, CDR1 is SGHAT and CDR2 is FQNNGV. J gave up 2 bases and V 3 bases, and 7 bases lay outside the gene matches. The CDR3 sequence is CASSFLGTGFTDTQYF. For the CDR3, the DNA is TGTGCCAGCAGCTTTCTAGGGACAGGCTTCACAGATACGCAGTATTTT.

The chain is built from TRBV20-1 and TRBJ2-1, with 12 nucleotides matching TRBD2. Germline CDR1 and CDR2: DFQATT and SNEGSKA (reference sequence). This CDR3 has 11 amino acids. The junction had 6 bases not matched to a gene; V was cut back by 6 bases and J by 15 bases. DNA of the CDR3: TGCAGTGCGAACAGACTAGCGGGAGCGTTCTTC. This gives the protein CSANRLAGAFF.

This CDR3 is CASSIPAGQGASLDQPQHF. In DNA, the CDR3 is TGTGCCAGTAGTATACCGGCCGGACAGGGGGCGAGTCTCGATCAGCCCCAGCATTTT. The chain recombines TRBV19 with TRBJ1-5; TRBD1 aligns across 11 bases. This CDR3 spans 19 amino acids. V was clipped by 2 bases and J by 5 bases; unmatched bases: 14. CDR1 and CDR2 (germline): LNHDA, SQIVND (reference sequence).

The V call is TRBV25-1, the J call TRBJ2-7, with TRBD1 identical over 9 bases. Germline loops: CDR1 MGHDK, CDR2 SYGVNS. V shed 1 base, J shed 4 bases, and the junction held 2 bases outside the gene matches. The CDR3 length is 14 residues. The CDR3 loop reads CASSELQGAYEQYF. The CDR3 DNA sequence: TGTGCCAGCAGTGAATTACAGGGGGCTTACGAGCAGTACTTC.

This clone occurred once. The chain employs TRBV4-1 and TRBJ1-4; the D is unclear. CDR3 size: 14 residues. Germline CDR1 and CDR2: MGHRA and YSYEKL. V lost 4 bases, J lost 4 bases, and 10 bases lay in between. The CDR3 spells CASSPLRGNEKLFF. The CDR3 DNA reads as TGCGCCAGCAGCCCTCTCCGGGGTAATGAAAAACTGTTTTTT.

About this clone: One end of the junction fails to match germline, which may point to a read error. The DNA of the CDR3 is TGTGCCCGGAGTGTACTACAGACCAATCAGCCCCAGCATTTT. Translation gives CARSVLQTNQPQHF. This chain connects TRBV30 to TRBJ1-5; no clear D gene. This CDR3 has 14 residues. Germline V gives CDR1 GTSNPN, CDR2 SVGIG (reference sequence).

The chain couples TRBV19 to TRBJ2-1; TRBD2 is a possible D gene (5 bases). Germline V gene sequence: CDR1 LNHDA, CDR2 SQIVND (reference sequence). Between the trimmed V and J ends, which lost 9 bases and 1 base, there was a span of 19 bases. The CDR3 spans 16 residues. CDR3 bases: TGTGCCAGCCGATCGGGGAAGAGATCTTCCTACAATGAGCAGTTCTTC. Its translation: CASRSGKRSSYNEQFF. The full variable domain, completed using reference TRBV19 and TRBJ2-1, is DGGITQSPKYLFRKEGQNVTLSCEQNLNHDAMYWYRQDPGQGLRLIYYSQIVNDFQKGDIAEGYSVSREKKESFPLTVTSAQKNPTAFYLCASRSGKRSSYNEQFFGPGTRLTVL.

This chain joins TRBV29-1 and TRBJ1-4; 9 bases agree with TRBD1. CDR1 and CDR2 (germline): SQVTM, ANQGSEA. The CDR3 length is 14 residues. The ends lost 6 bases at V and 4 bases at J; junction bases unmatched: 6. CDR3 DNA: TGCAGCGTCTCAGACAGGGGGAATAATGAAAAACTGTTTTTT. This gives the protein CSVSDRGNNEKLFF.

The chain combines TRBV7-2 with TRBJ2-5, with 9 bases that match TRBD2. This CDR3 spans 14 amino acids. Looked up from germline, CDR1 is SGHTA and CDR2 is FQGNSA. V gave up 6 bases and J gave up 3 bases; unmatched junction bases: 5. The CDR3 nucleotides read TGTGCCAGCAGACATGCGGGGGGGGAAGAGACCCAGTACTTC. Translation: CASRHAGGEETQYF. The complete variable domain, with remaining parts taken from reference TRBV7-2 and TRBJ2-5, reads GAGVSQSPSNKVTEKGKDVELRCDPISGHTALYWYRQSLGQGLEFLIYFQGNSAPDKSGLPSDRFSAERTGGSVSTLTIQRTQQEDSAVYLCASRHAGGEETQYFGPGTRLLVL.

The V call is TRBV5-6, the J call TRBJ2-5; TRBD2 agrees at 8 bases. CDR3 length: 17 residues. Germline V CDR1 and CDR2: SGHDT, YYEEEE. V dropped 4 bases and J dropped 4; count of bases not matched to a gene: 15. The CDR3 here is CASSGGAASGFGETQYF. CDR3 sequence (DNA): TGTGCCAGCAGCGGCGGGGCGGCTAGCGGGTTTGGAGAGACCCAGTACTTC.

The rearrangement uses TRBV6-4 and TRBJ2-3, with D possibly called TRBD1 or TRBD2 (5 bases each). This CDR3 has 15 residues. V was trimmed by 4 bases and J by 2 bases, leaving 13 bases between them. Germline CDR1 is MRHNA and CDR2 is SNTAGT. This CDR3 is CASSASWDHTDTQYF. The DNA for the CDR3 is TGTGCCAGCAGTGCTTCGTGGGACCACACAGATACGCAGTATTTT.

Details on this clone: The junction differs from germline at one of its ends, possibly a read error. The rearrangement joins TRBV18 to TRBJ2-1; D is possibly TRBD2 (6 bases). Per germline, CDR1 KGHSH and CDR2 LQKENI. The CDR3 loop spans 13 amino acids. CDR3 loop: CASTPPAGYEQFF. The CDR3 DNA reads as TGTGCCAGCACACCCCCAGCGGGCTATGAGCAGTTCTTC.

The chain joins TRBV6-6 to TRBJ2-5; 9 bases fit TRBD2. The CDR3 consists of 15 residues. The germline gives CDR1 MNHNY, CDR2 SVGAGI (reference sequence). Germline trimming cut 4 bases from V and 3 bases from J; bases unmatched to any gene: 6. CDR3 amino acids: CASSFPIAGEETQYF. The CDR3, as DNA: TGTGCCAGCAGTTTCCCCATAGCGGGAGAAGAGACCCAGTACTTC.

This clone was observed once. The genes are TRBV28 and TRBJ1-1; unclear D gene. Trimming removed 5 bases at V and 4 bases at J, with 17 bases between. This CDR3 spans 15 amino acids. CDR1 and CDR2 (germline): MDHEN, SYDVKM. CDR3 nucleotides: TGTGCCAGCAGTCGCCGGGGAGGGAGGAGCACTGAAGCTTTCTTT. Amino acids: CASSRRGGRSTEAFF. Based on the CDR3 plus reference TRBV28 and TRBJ1-1, the full variable domain is DVKVTQSSRYLVKRTGEKVFLECVQDMDHENMFWYRQDPGLGLRLIYFSYDVKMKEKGDIPEGYSVSREKKERFSLILESASTNQTSMYLCASSRRGGRSTEAFFGQGTRLTVV.

This clone was seen only once. The chain carries TRBV6-5 and TRBJ2-7, with TRBD2 as a possible D gene (6 bases). This CDR3 has 14 residues. V shed 6 bases and J shed 0 bases, with 12 bases lying between them. CDR1 and CDR2 (germline): MNHEY, SVGAGI. CDR3 in DNA: TGTGCCAGCAGCCTAGCGTTCAGCTCCTACGAGCAGTACTTC. It translates to CASSLAFSSYEQYF.